This T cell receptor (beta chain) was captured by sequencing in a study of blood T cell repertoires in COVID-19. Study in general: Acute and convalescent COVID-19 samples came from the United States, Italy and Spain.

Using immunoSEQ multiplex PCR, the repertoire was profiled, and TCRdb retains in-frame clones only, with some absent. The sample includes about 320,000 clones, roughly 90% of them seen just once. The V end lost 3 bases, the J end lost 3 bases, and 8 bases lay between the germline ends. Germline CDR1 is SGHDN and CDR2 is FVKESK. The CDR3 consists of 13 residues. This clone was seen only a few times. The sequence was obtained from a young woman who had been exposed to COVID-19. The V gene is TRBV14, the J gene TRBJ1-2; D is perhaps TRBD1 (5 bases). Sequencing was done on a sample of PBMCs or T cells enriched from blood (not recorded which). In DNA, the CDR3 is TGTGCCAGCAGCCAGTCGGGGGACTATGGCTACACCTTC. Encoded protein: CASSQSGDYGYTF.